Listed here are 21 T cell receptor beta chains from one sample, sequenced in a study of Graves' ophthalmopathy and Graves' hyperthyroidism. The sequenced template was RNA, covering the TCR beta CDR3 region. HTBI primers were employed in first-round RT-PCR, then a second-round multiplex PCR followed. TCRdb passed the multiplex PCR reads through MiXCR, listing each CDR3 protein once. This table has about 400,000 distinct CDR3 sequences, approximately 20% appearing once. The sequencing sample was made of peripheral blood. The receptors come from a woman in her late teens or twenties with Graves' ophthalmopathy.

This clonotype was seen repeatedly, ten times or more. This chain joins TRBV6-2 or TRBV6-3 and TRBJ2-2; TRBD2 might be the D (5 bases). V was trimmed by 5 bases and J by 6 bases, leaving 16 bases between them. The CDR3 runs to 15 residues. The germline CDR1 and CDR2 sequences are MNHEY and SVGEGT. DNA of the CDR3: TGTGCCAGCAGTGACCTTCTAGCCCCAGCCGGGGAGCTGTTTTTT. The encoded protein is CASSDLLAPAGELFF.

This clonotype occurred many times. This chain uses TRBV20-1 with TRBJ1-1; D is uncertain. The V end was cut by 6 bases, the J end by 2 bases, with 10 bases between. The CDR3 is 12 amino acids. CDR1 and CDR2 (germline): DFQATT, SNEGSKA (reference sequence). Here the CDR3 DNA reads TGCAGTGCCGGGCTCCTTAACACTGAAGCTTTCTTT. Protein sequence: CSAGLLNTEAFF.

The CDR3 nucleotides are TGTGCCAGCAGTTACGTACCCAGGACTAGCGGGAGCTCGGGTTACGAGCAGTACTTC. It yields the protein CASSYVPRTSGSSGYEQYF. The gene calls are TRBV6-2 or TRBV6-3 and TRBJ2-7; 13 positions match TRBD2. The CDR3 is 19 amino acids. V dropped 2 bases and J dropped 4; count of bases not matched to a gene: 14. CDR1 is MNHEY, CDR2 SVGEGT, per germline.

Comments on this clonotype: A much larger clone sits a single nucleotide away, making a read error possible. The genes are TRBV19 and TRBJ1-1; no definite D call. The CDR3 length is 15 residues. From germline, CDR1 is LNHDA and CDR2 SQIVND (reference sequence). This CDR3 reads CASSIKSTLNTQAFF. Here the CDR3 DNA reads TGTGCCAGTAGTATAAAGAGCACCCTGAACACTCAAGCTTTCTTT.

The rearrangement links TRBV10-3 to TRBJ2-5; 9 nucleotides match TRBD2. Germline-derived CDR1 and CDR2 are ENHRY and SYGVKD. The CDR3 length is 15 residues. After removal of 0 bases from V and 3 bases from J, the junction contained 2 bases not matched to a gene. This CDR3 is CAISESASGKETQYF. In DNA, the CDR3 is TGTGCCATCAGTGAGTCGGCTAGCGGGAAAGAGACCCAGTACTTC.

This clonotype was observed at least ten times. This rearrangement joins TRBV6-1 to TRBJ1-5; no firm D call. The CDR3 contains 12 residues. V shed 8 bases and J shed 14 bases, with 19 bases lying between them. CDR1 MNHNS and CDR2 SASEGT come from the germline V gene. CDR3 nucleotide sequence: TGTGCCAGCGCCTCTGGTGTGGGAAGGAAGCATTTT. Protein product: CASASGVGRKHF.

The sample holds a few counts of this clonotype. This chain connects TRBV6-2 or TRBV6-3 to TRBJ2-5; D is uncertain. V dropped 6 bases and J dropped 7 bases, with 12 bases sitting between them. The CDR3 length is 12 residues. Germline lookup yields CDR1 MNHEY and CDR2 SVGEGT. The CDR3 is CASRGSSGTQYF. CDR3 bases: TGTGCCAGCAGGGGATCTTCGGGGACCCAGTACTTC.

This clonotype was seen once. This chain connects TRBV6-1 to TRBJ2-5, with 7 bases lining up with TRBD1. CDR1 is MNHNS and CDR2 is SASEGT in the germline V gene. V lost 3 bases, J lost 4 bases, and 2 bases stayed unmatched. This CDR3 has 13 amino acids. The CDR3 region is CASSDRDRETQYF. DNA for the CDR3: TGTGCCAGCAGTGATAGGGACAGAGAGACCCAGTACTTC.

This rearrangement joins TRBV28 to TRBJ2-5; the match to TRBD1 covers 8 bases. The V segment lost 3 bases and the J segment 3 bases; nucleotides outside the gene matches: 9. The CDR3 consists of 16 residues. CDR1 MDHEN and CDR2 SYDVKM come from the germline V gene. For the CDR3, the DNA is TGTGCCAGCAGTTTCAACCGACAGGGGCCAAAAGAGACCCAGTACTTC. Amino acids: CASSFNRQGPKETQYF. Based on the CDR3 plus reference TRBV28 and TRBJ2-5, the full variable domain is DVKVTQSSRYLVKRTGEKVFLECVQDMDHENMFWYRQDPGLGLRLIYFSYDVKMKEKGDIPEGYSVSREKKERFSLILESASTNQTSMYLCASSFNRQGPKETQYFGPGTRLLVL.

This clonotype was observed many times. The J gene is TRBJ1-1, the V gene TRBV5-6; D uncertain. V was clipped by 4 bases and J by 5 bases, with 18 bases between them. The germline CDR1 and CDR2 sequences are SGHDT and YYEEEE. The CDR3 contains 15 residues. The CDR3 region has the DNA TGTGCCAGCAGCCCCTTGCCGGCGGGAGGGACTGAAGCTTTCTTT. Its translation is CASSPLPAGGTEAFF.

This clonotype was counted ten times or more. The rearrangement uses TRBV18 and TRBJ1-5, with no clear D. Germline lookup yields CDR1 KGHSH and CDR2 LQKENI. The CDR3 has 14 residues. The germline V and J ends were trimmed by 6 bases and 0 bases, with 9 bases remaining between them. CDR3 residues: CASSRSGSNQPQHF. CDR3 bases: TGTGCCAGCTCGCGGAGTGGTAGCAATCAGCCCCAGCATTTT.

At least ten counts were recorded for this clonotype. A much larger clone lies a single base off, so this may be a read error. The V gene is TRBV9, the J gene TRBJ1-1, with 7 bases that match TRBD1. The CDR3 contains 13 residues. Germline lookup yields CDR1 SGDLS and CDR2 YYNGEE. V shed 4 bases and J 1 base; nucleotides not matched to a gene: 1. The DNA for the CDR3 is TGTGCCAGCAGCACAGGGGCGAACACTGAAGCTTTCTTT. Its protein is CASSTGANTEAFF.

This chain connects TRBV6-4 to TRBJ2-7, with 14 nucleotides matching TRBD2. Germline CDR1 MRHNA, CDR2 SNTAGT. Unmatched junction bases numbered 10, after V lost 5 bases and J lost 4 bases. The CDR3 spans 17 residues. Here the CDR3 reads CASSHGTSGGSPYEQYF. CDR3 bases: TGTGCCAGCAGTCACGGGACTAGCGGGGGATCCCCGTACGAGCAGTACTTC.

This clonotype appeared many times. The chain recombines TRBV6-1 with TRBJ1-1; D gene unclear. V shed 2 bases and J shed 1 base, with 8 bases lying between them. The CDR3 has 14 amino acids. Germline values: CDR1 MNHNS, CDR2 SASEGT. DNA of the CDR3: TGTGCCAGCAGTGAACCTAACAAGAACACTGAAGCTTTCTTT. Its protein is CASSEPNKNTEAFF.

This clonotype was seen repeatedly, ten times or more. The V and J genes are TRBV28 and TRBJ1-1, with D unclear. Trimming left V 3 bases short and J 4 bases short, with 3 bases between. CDR1 is MDHEN, CDR2 SYDVKM, per germline. This CDR3 has 11 residues. In DNA form, the CDR3 reads TGTGCCAGCAGTTTGTCCACTGAAGCTTTCTTT. This sequence encodes CASSLSTEAFF. Combining the CDR3 with reference TRBV28 and TRBJ1-1 gives the whole variable domain DVKVTQSSRYLVKRTGEKVFLECVQDMDHENMFWYRQDPGLGLRLIYFSYDVKMKEKGDIPEGYSVSREKKERFSLILESASTNQTSMYLCASSLSTEAFFGQGTRLTVV.

In its sample, this clonotype was seen many times. This chain uses TRBV27 with TRBJ2-5; D not resolved. CDR3 size: 15 residues. Germline CDR1 MNHEY, CDR2 SMNVEV (reference sequence). The germline V and J ends were trimmed by 0 bases and 1 base, with 9 bases remaining between them. The CDR3 bases are TGTGCCAGCAGTTTATCGCCCGGAGCCCAAGAGACCCAGTACTTC. It specifies CASSLSPGAQETQYF.

The rearrangement uses TRBV11-2 and TRBJ2-2, with TRBD2 identical over 9 bases. Trimming removed 5 bases from V and 4 bases from J; junction bases left unmatched: 8. CDR1 and CDR2 from the germline V gene are SGHAT and FQNNGV. The CDR3 consists of 16 residues. CDR3 amino acids: CASSQIAGDITGELFF. CDR3 DNA sequence: TGTGCCAGCAGCCAGATAGCGGGAGACATCACCGGGGAGCTGTTTTTT.

This clonotype has a count of ten or more. The rearrangement links TRBV20-1 to TRBJ2-7; possibly TRBD1 for D (6 bases). CDR3 length equals 15 residues. The germline V gene has CDR1 DFQATT and CDR2 SNEGSKA (reference sequence). V lost 6 bases to trimming and J lost 0 bases, with 18 bases between them. CDR3 protein: CSASTGITPSYEQYF. The CDR3 nucleotides read TGCAGTGCAAGTACAGGGATCACCCCCTCCTACGAGCAGTACTTC.

This clonotype was found many times. The chain joins TRBV2 to TRBJ2-7, with D perhaps given as TRBD1 or TRBD2 (5 bases each). The CDR3 is made up of 15 amino acids. The V end was cut by 7 bases, the J end by 3 bases, with 19 bases between. The germline V gene encodes CDR1 SNHLY and CDR2 FYNNEI. The CDR3 loop is CASKDPRDGNYEQYF. CDR3 nucleotide sequence: TGTGCCAGCAAGGACCCTCGGGACGGAAACTACGAGCAGTACTTC.

This clonotype was observed many times. V gene TRBV11-2 combines with J gene TRBJ1-6; D uncertain. Germline V gene data show CDR1 as SGHAT and CDR2 as FQNNGV. The CDR3 length is 11 residues. V was shortened by 5 bases and J by 6 bases, with 2 bases between the two germline ends. CDR3 bases: TGTGCCAGCAGCCTTAATTCACCCCTCCACTTT. This translates into CASSLNSPLHF.

This chain joins TRBV24-1 and TRBJ2-7, with a possible D match to TRBD2 (5 bases). The CDR3 contains 12 residues. Trimming took off 0 bases at V and 7 bases at J, with 6 bases between the two ends. Germline V lookup: CDR1 KGHDR, CDR2 SFDVKD. The CDR3 reads CATSDLSGEQYF. Here the CDR3 DNA reads TGTGCCACCAGTGATTTGTCGGGAGAGCAGTACTTC.